The rows below give T cell receptor beta chains drawn from one sample of a study of T cell responses to AZD1222 COVID-19 vaccine. The table came from immunoSEQ multiplex PCR; TCRdb's copy has only in-frame clones and leaves some out. The sample has 100,000 to 150,000 clones, roughly 87% seen once. The input for sequencing was peripheral blood, taken on day 0 of AZD1222 vaccination. The receptors originated from an adult in good health. Both conserved end residues are part of each CDR3. The order of the fields is D gene, clone size, V gene, J gene, CDR3 protein, CDR3 DNA. D genes are given only for firm matches. The size entry is marked missing in some rows and otherwise reads once, few, many or a size class.

D: TRBD1
size: .
V: TRBV7-9
J: TRBJ2-2
CDR3: CASSPTGANTGELFF
DNA: TGTGCCAGCAGCCCAACAGGGGCGAACACCGGGGAGCTGTTTTTT

D: TRBD1
size: .
V: TRBV7-2
J: TRBJ1-6
CDR3: CASSLGVTGSGSPLHF
DNA: TGTGCCAGCAGCTTAGGGGTGACAGGGTCGGGTTCACCCCTCCACTTT

D: .
size: .
V: TRBV5-4
J: TRBJ1-2
CDR3: CASSLDGSYGYTF
DNA: TGTGCCAGCAGTTTGGACGGTTCCTATGGCTACACCTTC

D: TRBD2
size: .
V: TRBV7-9
J: TRBJ2-7
CDR3: CASSHSGTSGASSYEQYF
DNA: TGTGCCAGCAGCCACTCCGGGACTAGCGGGGCGAGCTCCTACGAGCAGTACTTC

D: TRBD2
size: .
V: TRBV5-4
J: TRBJ2-7
CDR3: CASSPGTSNPHEQYF
DNA: TGTGCCAGCAGCCCCGGGACTAGCAACCCCCACGAGCAGTACTTC

D: TRBD1
size: .
V: TRBV5-1
J: TRBJ1-1
CDR3: CASSQGASPHAFF
DNA: TGCGCCAGCAGCCAGGGGGCGTCGCCTCATGCTTTCTTT

D: .
size: .
V: TRBV19
J: TRBJ1-2
CDR3: CASGGEDYGYTF
DNA: TGTGCCAGTGGGGGCGAAGACTATGGCTACACCTTC

D: TRBD1
size: .
V: TRBV5-1
J: TRBJ1-3
CDR3: CASSPGTGGNTIYF
DNA: TGCGCCAGCAGCCCGGGGACAGGGGGAAACACCATATATTTT

D: .
size: .
V: TRBV5-1
J: TRBJ1-1
CDR3: CASSFFREAEAFF
DNA: TGCGCCAGCAGCTTCTTTCGGGAGGCTGAAGCTTTCTTT

D: .
size: few
V: TRBV30
J: TRBJ1-4
CDR3: CAWTRGTNEKLFF
DNA: TGTGCCTGGACTCGGGGGACTAATGAAAAACTGTTTTTT

D: .
size: once
V: TRBV7-8
J: TRBJ2-7
CDR3: CASSPRQGLYEQYF
DNA: TGTGCCAGCAGCCCAAGACAGGGACTCTACGAGCAGTACTTC

D: .
size: .
V: TRBV5-1
J: TRBJ1-6
CDR3: CASSGGARNSPLHF
DNA: TGCGCCAGCAGCGGAGGTGCTCGGAATTCACCCCTCCACTTT

D: .
size: .
V: TRBV7-9
J: TRBJ1-2
CDR3: CASSLDAVNYGYTF
DNA: TGTGCCAGCAGCTTAGATGCGGTCAACTATGGCTACACCTTC

D: .
size: .
V: TRBV2
J: TRBJ1-5
CDR3: CASSESRDQPQHF
DNA: TGTGCCAGCAGTGAAAGTCGGGATCAGCCCCAGCATTTT

D: .
size: .
V: TRBV12-1
J: TRBJ1-1
CDR3: CASTPGQGQGYTEAFF
DNA: TGTGCCAGCACCCCCGGCCAGGGGCAGGGGTATACTGAAGCTTTCTTT

D: TRBD2
size: .
V: TRBV7-8
J: TRBJ2-1
CDR3: CASSRAGGDYNEQFF
DNA: TGTGCCAGCAGCCGAGCGGGGGGGGACTACAATGAGCAGTTCTTC

D: .
size: .
V: TRBV5-1
J: TRBJ1-2
CDR3: CASSLDQYGYTF
DNA: TGCGCCAGCAGCTTGGATCAATATGGCTACACCTTC

D: .
size: .
V: TRBV15
J: TRBJ1-3
CDR3: CATSRDKGYSGNTIYF
DNA: TGTGCCACCAGCAGAGATAAGGGGTATTCTGGAAACACCATATATTTT

D: .
size: .
V: TRBV12-3/TRBV12-4
J: TRBJ1-2
CDR3: CASSLGPGYGYTF
DNA: TGTGCCAGCAGTTTAGGTCCAGGCTATGGCTACACCTTC

D: TRBD2
size: .
V: TRBV5-5
J: TRBJ2-7
CDR3: CASSLARTSGGIYEQYF
DNA: TGTGCCAGCAGCTTGGCTAGGACTAGCGGGGGGATCTACGAGCAGTACTTC

D: .
size: .
V: TRBV28
J: TRBJ1-5
CDR3: CASSFNSNQPQHF
DNA: TGTGCCAGCAGCTTTAATAGCAATCAGCCCCAGCATTTT

D: .
size: .
V: TRBV6-2/TRBV6-3
J: TRBJ2-1
CDR3: CASSTTGRGFSEQFF
DNA: TGTGCCAGCAGCACCACTGGGCGGGGTTTTAGTGAGCAGTTCTTC

D: TRBD1
size: .
V: TRBV7-6
J: TRBJ2-3
CDR3: CASSLGDPWTGSGDTQYF
DNA: TGTGCCAGCAGCTTAGGAGATCCTTGGACAGGGAGTGGAGATACGCAGTATTTT

D: .
size: .
V: TRBV5-8
J: TRBJ1-1
CDR3: CASSREVMNTEAFF
DNA: TGTGCCAGCAGCAGAGAAGTCATGAACACTGAAGCTTTCTTT

D: .
size: .
V: TRBV9
J: TRBJ2-3
CDR3: CASSPSGQGGTDTQYF
DNA: TGTGCCAGCAGCCCCTCCGGGCAGGGAGGCACAGATACGCAGTATTTT

D: .
size: .
V: TRBV5-1
J: TRBJ2-2
CDR3: CASSPGQITGELFF
DNA: TGCGCCAGCAGCCCCGGACAGATCACCGGGGAGCTGTTTTTT

D: .
size: .
V: TRBV19
J: TRBJ1-1
CDR3: CASGGNTEAFF
DNA: TGTGCCAGTGGAGGGAACACTGAAGCTTTCTTT

D: TRBD2
size: .
V: TRBV5-4
J: TRBJ2-7
CDR3: CASSLSGGVYEQYF
DNA: TGTGCCAGCAGCTTGTCCGGGGGGGTCTACGAGCAGTACTTC

D: .
size: .
V: TRBV3-1/TRBV3-2
J: TRBJ1-3
CDR3: CASSQLGGAGNTIYF
DNA: TGTGCCAGCAGCCAGCTCGGGGGGGCGGGAAACACCATATATTTT

D: .
size: .
V: TRBV5-1
J: TRBJ2-7
CDR3: CASSFDPASYEQYF
DNA: TGCGCCAGCAGCTTCGATCCAGCCTCCTACGAGCAGTACTTC

D: .
size: .
V: TRBV4-1
J: TRBJ1-5
CDR3: CASSQGGKGESNQPQHF
DNA: TGCGCCAGCAGCCAAGGGGGGAAAGGGGAGAGCAATCAGCCCCAGCATTTT

D: .
size: .
V: TRBV28
J: TRBJ2-4
CDR3: CASSVQGTLAKNIQYF
DNA: TGTGCCAGCAGTGTGCAGGGAACATTGGCCAAAAACATTCAGTACTTC

D: .
size: .
V: TRBV21-1
J: TRBJ1-4
CDR3: CASSTGQGGRTNEKLFF
DNA: TGTGCCAGCAGCACCGGACAGGGAGGAAGAACTAATGAAAAACTGTTTTTT

D: TRBD1
size: .
V: TRBV2
J: TRBJ2-2
CDR3: CASRMGQGRGYGELFF
DNA: TGTGCCAGCAGGATGGGACAGGGAAGAGGGTACGGGGAGCTGTTTTTT

D: .
size: .
V: TRBV2
J: TRBJ1-1
CDR3: CASRGTLNTEAFF
DNA: TGTGCCAGCCGCGGGACGTTGAACACTGAAGCTTTCTTT

D: .
size: .
V: TRBV7-9
J: TRBJ1-1
CDR3: CASSLLRDSTEAFF
DNA: TGTGCCAGCAGCCTCCTGAGGGATTCCACTGAAGCTTTCTTT

D: TRBD2
size: .
V: TRBV7-2
J: TRBJ2-1
CDR3: CASSRIAGGNEQFF
DNA: TGTGCCAGCAGTAGGATAGCGGGGGGCAATGAGCAGTTCTTC

D: .
size: .
V: TRBV6-2/TRBV6-3
J: TRBJ1-5
CDR3: CASSYWGVGSNQPQHF
DNA: TGTGCCAGCAGTTACTGGGGCGTTGGGAGCAATCAGCCCCAGCATTTT

D: .
size: .
V: TRBV5-4
J: TRBJ2-7
CDR3: CASSLMGGPSYEQYF
DNA: TGTGCCAGCAGCTTGATGGGGGGCCCGTCCTACGAGCAGTACTTC

D: .
size: .
V: TRBV28
J: TRBJ1-6
CDR3: CASSLLDSPLHF
DNA: TGTGCCAGCAGTTTACTGGATTCACCCCTCCACTTT

D: .
size: .
V: TRBV5-1
J: TRBJ1-3
CDR3: CASSTGERSGNTIYF
DNA: TGCGCCAGCAGCACCGGTGAACGCTCTGGAAACACCATATATTTT

D: .
size: .
V: TRBV6-5
J: TRBJ2-7
CDR3: CASREMGYEQYF
DNA: TGTGCCAGCAGGGAGATGGGGTACGAGCAGTACTTC